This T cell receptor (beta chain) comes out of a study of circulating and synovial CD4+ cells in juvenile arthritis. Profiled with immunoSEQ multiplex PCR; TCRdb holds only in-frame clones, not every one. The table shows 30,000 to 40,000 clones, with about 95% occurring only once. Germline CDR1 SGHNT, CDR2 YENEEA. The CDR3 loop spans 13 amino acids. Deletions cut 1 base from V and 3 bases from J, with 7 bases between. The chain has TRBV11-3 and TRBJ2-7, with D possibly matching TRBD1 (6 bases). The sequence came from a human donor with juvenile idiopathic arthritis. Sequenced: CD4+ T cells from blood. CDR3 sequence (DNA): TGTGCCAGCAGCTTAGGGACAGACTACGAGCAGTACTTC. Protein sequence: CASSLGTDYEQYF.